One T cell receptor (beta chain) is described in this entry. Its antigen is currently not known. The input lacks base qualities; no much larger clone sits a single base away. The data stem from a study of technical replicates of blood from a few donors (dated by TCRdb to 2015 to 2018). Libraries were prepared through the immunoSEQ multiplex PCR assay. What TCRdb holds here is the immuneACCESS table cut down to in-frame rearrangements. Part of the clones is not present; checked against another copy, under half of the missing clones reflect an unresolved V gene, and the others are unexplained. This sample holds about 74,000 clones; 95% were observed only once. The biggest ten clones account for roughly 0.25% of the sample. Trimming costs V 1 base and J 8 bases, and their ends lie 21 bases apart. The CDR3 has 16 amino acids, counting the end cysteine and phenylalanine. Only CDR3 DNA is held: 48 bases, read in frame from base 1. As encoded in the germline V gene, CDR1 is MGHRA while CDR2 is YSYEKL.

The chain joins TRBV4-1 to TRBJ2-7; TRBD1 is a possible D gene, resting on 8 matching bases. This receptor was taken from a human donor in good health. The sequencing input was T cells isolated from PBMCs. This receptor carries the CDR3 CASSQGLNTGGAQQYF. The nucleotides are TGCGCCAGCAGCCAAGGACTTAACACAGGGGGGGCTCAGCAGTACTTC.